These T cell receptor beta chains were read from a single sample in a study of cytomegalovirus exposure and HLA in healthy donors. TCRdb's copy holds only in-frame clones and misses some; the assay was immunoSEQ multiplex PCR. The repertoire consists of about 160,000 clones, with about three quarters occurring once and the leading ten covering about 2.7%. Sequencing input: PBMCs. The receptors come from a woman in her 30s in good health and CMV-seronegative. Each CDR3 is given with its conserved first and last residue. Fields, in order: V gene, J gene, clone size, D gene, CDR3 protein, CDR3 DNA. The D gene is left open where the match is weak. A clone size is listed for some rows: how often the clone was seen (once, few, many), or a class if it is expanded.

V: TRBV4-3; J: TRBJ1-1; size: few; D: TRBD1; CDR3: CASSQDRGRLAFF; DNA: TGCGCCAGCAGCCAAGACAGGGGGCGACTAGCTTTCTTT
V: TRBV29-1; J: TRBJ2-1; size: -; D: -; CDR3: CSAQITGTHYNEQFF; DNA: TGCAGCGCCCAGATAACCGGGACTCACTACAATGAGCAGTTCTTC
V: TRBV15; J: TRBJ2-3; size: -; D: TRBD2; CDR3: CATSSSGGRTDTQYF; DNA: TGTGCCACCAGCAGTAGCGGGGGGCGCACAGATACGCAGTATTTT
V: TRBV28; J: TRBJ2-5; size: -; D: TRBD1; CDR3: CASSQGVETQYF; DNA: TGTGCCAGCAGTCAGGGGGTGGAGACCCAGTACTTC
V: TRBV10-3; J: TRBJ2-5; size: -; D: -; CDR3: CAISDPPGTQYF; DNA: TGTGCCATCAGTGACCCTCCGGGGACCCAGTACTTC
V: TRBV5-1; J: TRBJ2-1; size: -; D: TRBD1; CDR3: CASSSTGTGGVDEQFF; DNA: TGCGCCAGCAGCTCCACCGGGACAGGGGGCGTGGATGAGCAGTTCTTC
V: TRBV7-8; J: TRBJ2-1; size: -; D: -; CDR3: CASSPPPPTSVEQFF; DNA: TGTGCCAGCAGCCCCCCCCCGCCGACTAGTGTTGAGCAGTTCTTC
V: TRBV4-3; J: TRBJ1-5; size: -; D: -; CDR3: CASSQERTYSNQPQHF; DNA: TGCGCCAGCAGCCAAGAGAGGACATATAGCAATCAGCCCCAGCATTTT
V: TRBV29-1; J: TRBJ2-2; size: once; D: -; CDR3: CSVEDQGGGAYTGELFF; DNA: TGCAGCGTTGAAGATCAGGGGGGTGGGGCGTACACCGGGGAGCTGTTTTTT
V: TRBV7-9; J: TRBJ2-7; size: few; D: -; CDR3: CASSPTLAHEQYF; DNA: TGTGCCAGCAGCCCAACATTGGCCCACGAGCAGTACTTC
V: TRBV7-2; J: TRBJ2-7; size: -; D: TRBD1; CDR3: CASSVDRDRGQYF; DNA: TGTGCCAGCAGCGTTGACCGGGACAGGGGGCAGTACTTC
V: TRBV7-7; J: TRBJ1-6; size: few; D: -; CDR3: CASSLTTHFRHSPLHF; DNA: TGTGCCAGCAGCTTAACCACGCACTTTCGTCATTCACCCCTCCACTTT
V: TRBV27; J: TRBJ1-1; size: once; D: -; CDR3: CASSLSNSGNTEAFF; DNA: TGTGCCAGCAGTTTATCGAACAGCGGGAACACTGAAGCTTTCTTT
V: TRBV4-3; J: TRBJ2-7; size: many; D: -; CDR3: CASSQGLESYEQYF; DNA: TGCGCCAGCAGCCAAGGGTTGGAGAGCTACGAGCAGTACTTC
V: TRBV7-2; J: TRBJ1-5; size: -; D: TRBD1; CDR3: CASSTTGGNQPQHF; DNA: TGTGCCAGCAGCACCACAGGGGGAAATCAGCCCCAGCATTTT
V: TRBV19; J: TRBJ2-3; size: -; D: TRBD2; CDR3: CASSKPRGTSNPDTQYF; DNA: TGTGCCAGTAGTAAACCTCGTGGGACTAGCAACCCAGATACGCAGTATTTT
V: TRBV7-9; J: TRBJ1-2; size: few; D: TRBD1; CDR3: CASSLAGQGNGYTF; DNA: TGTGCCAGCAGCTTAGCCGGACAGGGGAATGGCTACACCTTC
V: TRBV29-1; J: TRBJ2-7; size: -; D: -; CDR3: CSVARGVSYEQYF; DNA: TGCAGCGTTGCCCGGGGAGTGTCTTACGAGCAGTACTTC
V: TRBV5-1; J: TRBJ1-2; size: -; D: TRBD1; CDR3: CASSYETGQRTYGYTF; DNA: TGCGCCAGCAGCTACGAAACGGGACAGAGAACCTATGGCTACACCTTC
V: TRBV27; J: TRBJ2-7; size: -; D: TRBD1; CDR3: CASSFWAGQGNEQYF; DNA: TGTGCCAGCAGTTTCTGGGCGGGACAGGGGAACGAGCAGTACTTC
V: TRBV2; J: TRBJ2-1; size: -; D: TRBD2; CDR3: CASSVRGGSSYNEQFF; DNA: TGTGCCAGCAGTGTAAGAGGCGGGAGCTCCTACAATGAGCAGTTCTTC
V: TRBV5-5; J: TRBJ2-7; size: -; D: TRBD1; CDR3: CASSLEDRVYEQYF; DNA: TGTGCCAGCAGCTTGGAGGACAGGGTCTACGAGCAGTACTTC